This is a list of T cell receptor beta chains from one sample in a study of T-cell reconstitution after alpha-beta-depleted transplantation in children. TCRdb recomputed calls from the PCR reads with MiXCR, one row per CDR3 protein. Here the sample spans more than 250,000 distinct CDR3 sequences, more than 9% being singletons. The starting material was PBMCs from the stem cell graft donor, obtained from the stem cell graft. These receptors all come from a human donor who donated a stem cell graft to a child with SCID. CDR3s include the opening cysteine and the closing phenylalanine or tryptophan. The D gene is left open where the match is weak. Part of the rows lack a size; the others show once, few, many or a class for expanded clones.

abundance: -; v_gene: TRBV7-9; j_gene: TRBJ1-1; d_gene: -; len: 15; CDR3aa: CASSPHDGAMTEAFF; CDR3nt: TGTGCCAGCAGCCCACACGACGGGGCGATGACTGAAGCTTTCTTT
abundance: few; v_gene: TRBV27; j_gene: TRBJ2-7; d_gene: TRBD2; len: 14; CDR3aa: CASSLLAGGDEQYF; CDR3nt: TGTGCCAGCAGTTTATTGGCGGGGGGCGACGAGCAGTACTTC
abundance: -; v_gene: TRBV7-3; j_gene: TRBJ2-3; d_gene: -; len: 13; CDR3aa: CASSLESVDTQYF; CDR3nt: TGTGCCAGCAGCTTAGAGTCGGTAGATACGCAGTATTTT
abundance: many; v_gene: TRBV5-1; j_gene: TRBJ2-1; d_gene: -; len: 18; CDR3aa: CASSLGTLLAAMWNEQFF; CDR3nt: TGCGCCAGCAGCTTGGGGACGCTACTAGCAGCTATGTGGAATGAGCAGTTCTTC
abundance: -; v_gene: TRBV12-3/TRBV12-4; j_gene: TRBJ1-1; d_gene: -; len: 15; CDR3aa: CASRPSGRELTEAFF; CDR3nt: TGTGCCAGCAGACCCAGTGGCAGGGAGCTAACTGAAGCTTTCTTT
abundance: few; v_gene: TRBV6-1; j_gene: TRBJ2-3; d_gene: TRBD2; len: 18; CDR3aa: CASSETSASGAVPDTQYF; CDR3nt: TGTGCCAGCAGTGAAACCTCGGCTAGCGGGGCGGTCCCAGATACGCAGTATTTT
abundance: -; v_gene: TRBV7-9; j_gene: TRBJ2-7; d_gene: -; len: 13; CDR3aa: CASSPMEAYEQYF; CDR3nt: TGTGCCAGCAGCCCTATGGAGGCCTACGAGCAGTACTTC
abundance: few; v_gene: TRBV12-3/TRBV12-4; j_gene: TRBJ2-1; d_gene: -; len: 15; CDR3aa: CASSLGSGRYNEQFF; CDR3nt: TGTGCCAGCAGTTTAGGGTCAGGGAGGTACAATGAGCAGTTCTTC
abundance: -; v_gene: TRBV12-3/TRBV12-4; j_gene: TRBJ2-1; d_gene: TRBD1; len: 17; CDR3aa: CTSSLVTGTGNYNEQFF; CDR3nt: TGTACCAGCAGTTTAGTTACCGGGACAGGGAACTACAATGAGCAGTTCTTC
abundance: few; v_gene: TRBV25-1; j_gene: TRBJ2-2; d_gene: TRBD1; len: 15; CDR3aa: CASTGTGANTGELFF; CDR3nt: TGTGCCAGCACTGGGACAGGGGCGAACACCGGGGAGCTGTTTTTT
abundance: many; v_gene: TRBV20-1; j_gene: TRBJ2-3; d_gene: TRBD2; len: 13; CDR3aa: CSLGLAGVDTQYF; CDR3nt: TGCAGTCTTGGACTAGCGGGGGTAGATACGCAGTATTTT
abundance: many; v_gene: TRBV20-1; j_gene: TRBJ1-2; d_gene: TRBD1; len: 14; CDR3aa: CSATDRAQNYGYTF; CDR3nt: TGCAGTGCTACCGACAGGGCGCAAAACTATGGCTACACCTTC
abundance: many; v_gene: TRBV4-1; j_gene: TRBJ1-1; d_gene: -; len: 14; CDR3aa: CASSPLQLNTEAFF; CDR3nt: TGCGCCAGCAGCCCCCTCCAGTTGAACACTGAAGCTTTCTTT
abundance: few; v_gene: TRBV6-5; j_gene: TRBJ2-6; d_gene: -; len: 15; CDR3aa: CASSYSQTGANVLTF; CDR3nt: TGTGCCAGCAGTTACTCCCAAACCGGGGCCAACGTCCTGACTTTC
abundance: many; v_gene: TRBV5-1; j_gene: TRBJ2-3; d_gene: -; len: 14; CDR3aa: CASSLARGLDTQYF; CDR3nt: TGCGCCAGCAGCTTGGCCCGGGGTTTAGATACGCAGTATTTT
abundance: many; v_gene: TRBV5-1; j_gene: TRBJ1-5; d_gene: -; len: 14; CDR3aa: CASSLGGGGQPQHF; CDR3nt: TGCGCCAGCAGCTTGGGGGGTGGAGGGCAGCCCCAGCATTTT
abundance: -; v_gene: TRBV5-1; j_gene: TRBJ2-1; d_gene: -; len: 16; CDR3aa: CASSWPGGSSYNEQFF; CDR3nt: TGCGCCAGCAGCTGGCCGGGGGGCAGCTCCTACAATGAGCAGTTCTTC
abundance: many; v_gene: TRBV29-1; j_gene: TRBJ1-5; d_gene: -; len: 12; CDR3aa: CSVGQSNQPQHF; CDR3nt: TGCAGCGTTGGCCAGTCCAATCAGCCCCAGCATTTT
abundance: -; v_gene: TRBV2; j_gene: TRBJ2-5; d_gene: -; len: 13; CDR3aa: CASSSGLKETQYF; CDR3nt: TGTGCCAGCAGTTCCGGACTAAAAGAGACCCAGTACTTC
abundance: many; v_gene: TRBV9; j_gene: TRBJ2-7; d_gene: -; len: 14; CDR3aa: CASSVVGDPYEQYF; CDR3nt: TGTGCCAGCAGCGTAGTGGGTGACCCCTACGAGCAGTACTTC
abundance: few; v_gene: TRBV9; j_gene: TRBJ2-1; d_gene: TRBD2; len: 15; CDR3aa: CASSVVASGGDEQFF; CDR3nt: TGTGCCAGCAGCGTAGTGGCTAGCGGGGGCGATGAGCAGTTCTTC
abundance: few; v_gene: TRBV20-1; j_gene: TRBJ2-1; d_gene: TRBD2; len: 19; CDR3aa: CSARDGIAGGLSSYNEQFF; CDR3nt: TGCAGTGCTAGAGATGGAATAGCGGGGGGGCTAAGCTCCTACAATGAGCAGTTCTTC
abundance: -; v_gene: TRBV10-2; j_gene: TRBJ1-5; d_gene: TRBD1; len: 14; CDR3aa: CASRRQGEHQPQHF; CDR3nt: TGCGCCAGCAGAAGACAGGGTGAGCATCAGCCCCAGCATTTT
abundance: few; v_gene: TRBV20-1; j_gene: TRBJ2-7; d_gene: TRBD2; len: 15; CDR3aa: CSARLTSGGSGEQYF; CDR3nt: TGCAGTGCTAGATTAACTAGCGGGGGTTCTGGCGAGCAGTACTTC
abundance: -; v_gene: TRBV28; j_gene: TRBJ2-5; d_gene: TRBD2; len: 15; CDR3aa: CASSPSGGGLETQYF; CDR3nt: TGTGCCAGCAGTCCCAGCGGGGGAGGGTTAGAGACCCAGTACTTC
abundance: -; v_gene: TRBV5-6; j_gene: TRBJ2-2; d_gene: -; len: 15; CDR3aa: CASNPGGANTGELFF; CDR3nt: TGTGCCAGCAACCCCGGGGGCGCGAACACCGGGGAGCTGTTTTTT
abundance: many; v_gene: TRBV27; j_gene: TRBJ2-7; d_gene: TRBD1; len: 14; CDR3aa: CASSDPGGVYEQYF; CDR3nt: TGTGCCAGCAGTGATCCAGGGGGTGTCTACGAGCAGTACTTC
abundance: few; v_gene: TRBV20-1; j_gene: TRBJ2-2; d_gene: TRBD1; len: 16; CDR3aa: CSARPTGENWSGELFF; CDR3nt: TGCAGTGCTAGACCGACAGGGGAAAATTGGTCCGGGGAGCTGTTTTTT
abundance: many; v_gene: TRBV12-3/TRBV12-4; j_gene: TRBJ1-6; d_gene: -; len: 15; CDR3aa: CASSDSSSTNSPLHF; CDR3nt: TGTGCCAGCAGCGACAGTAGTTCGACTAATTCACCCCTCCACTTT
abundance: few; v_gene: TRBV10-3; j_gene: TRBJ2-7; d_gene: TRBD1; len: 12; CDR3aa: CATWDRTYEQYF; CDR3nt: TGTGCCACGTGGGACAGGACCTACGAGCAGTACTTC
abundance: many; v_gene: TRBV29-1; j_gene: TRBJ2-2; d_gene: -; len: 13; CDR3aa: CSVEGQPTGELFF; CDR3nt: TGCAGCGTTGAGGGGCAGCCGACCGGGGAGCTGTTTTTT
abundance: -; v_gene: TRBV20-1; j_gene: TRBJ2-1; d_gene: TRBD2; len: 14; CDR3aa: CSARLAGDHNEQFF; CDR3nt: TGCAGTGCTCGACTAGCGGGGGACCACAATGAGCAGTTCTTC
abundance: few; v_gene: TRBV20-1; j_gene: TRBJ2-1; d_gene: TRBD1; len: 14; CDR3aa: CSAIDRGSYNEQFF; CDR3nt: TGCAGTGCTATAGACAGGGGGTCCTACAATGAGCAGTTCTTC
abundance: few; v_gene: TRBV10-3; j_gene: TRBJ2-1; d_gene: -; len: 16; CDR3aa: CAISEMVGQIYNEQFF; CDR3nt: TGTGCCATCAGTGAGATGGTGGGGCAGATTTACAATGAGCAGTTCTTC
abundance: -; v_gene: TRBV20-1; j_gene: TRBJ2-2; d_gene: -; len: 11; CDR3aa: CSARGSRELFF; CDR3nt: TGCAGTGCTAGAGGTTCCCGGGAGCTGTTTTTT
abundance: -; v_gene: TRBV20-1; j_gene: TRBJ2-1; d_gene: -; len: 16; CDR3aa: CCARDSVGANYDEQFF; CDR3nt: TGCTGTGCTAGAGATTCTGTGGGGGCCAATTATGATGAGCAGTTCTTC
abundance: many; v_gene: TRBV5-1; j_gene: TRBJ2-2; d_gene: -; len: 15; CDR3aa: CASSTVEDAAGELFF; CDR3nt: TGCGCCAGCAGTACCGTGGAGGACGCAGCCGGGGAGCTGTTTTTT
abundance: few; v_gene: TRBV6-2/TRBV6-3; j_gene: TRBJ2-4; d_gene: TRBD2; len: 21; CDR3aa: CASSYSSPLPTSGGTKNIQYF; CDR3nt: TGTGCCAGCAGTTACTCGTCCCCCTTGCCCACTAGCGGGGGGACCAAAAACATTCAGTACTTC
abundance: many; v_gene: TRBV20-1; j_gene: TRBJ2-3; d_gene: -; len: 15; CDR3aa: CSATAAREAQDTQYF; CDR3nt: TGCAGTGCAACAGCAGCGAGGGAGGCACAAGATACGCAGTATTTT
abundance: few; v_gene: TRBV29-1; j_gene: TRBJ2-7; d_gene: TRBD1; len: 13; CDR3aa: CSVNRGQGNEQYF; CDR3nt: TGCAGCGTAAACAGGGGGCAAGGTAACGAGCAGTACTTC
abundance: few; v_gene: TRBV5-6; j_gene: TRBJ1-1; d_gene: -; len: 13; CDR3aa: CASSHGDRAEAFF; CDR3nt: TGTGCCAGCAGCCACGGAGATCGGGCTGAAGCTTTCTTT
abundance: once; v_gene: TRBV6-1; j_gene: TRBJ2-2; d_gene: TRBD1; len: 15; CDR3aa: CASTKNRGWTGELFF; CDR3nt: TGTGCCAGCACTAAAAACAGGGGGTGGACCGGGGAGCTGTTTTTT
abundance: few; v_gene: TRBV12-3/TRBV12-4; j_gene: TRBJ2-1; d_gene: TRBD2; len: 16; CDR3aa: CASSSLAGRGGNEQFF; CDR3nt: TGTGCCAGCAGTTCCCTAGCGGGCCGGGGGGGGAATGAGCAGTTCTTC
abundance: -; v_gene: TRBV5-6; j_gene: TRBJ2-7; d_gene: -; len: 16; CDR3aa: CASSQTWDGVSYEQYF; CDR3nt: TGTGCCAGCAGCCAAACTTGGGACGGGGTCTCCTACGAGCAGTACTTC
abundance: many; v_gene: TRBV20-1; j_gene: TRBJ2-3; d_gene: -; len: 14; CDR3aa: CSASRSLGADTQYF; CDR3nt: TGCAGTGCTAGTCGAAGTTTAGGCGCAGATACGCAGTATTTT